Reported below is one T cell receptor beta chain. The assay was immunoSEQ multiplex PCR, and TCRdb's table has in-frame clones only and misses some. The table lists tens of thousands of clones, approximately 80% of them singletons. This sample is drawn from a study of OX40 agonist ivuxolimab in advanced cancers. Germline CDR1 reads SNHLY; CDR2 reads FYNNEI. The V end was cut by 7 bases, the J end by 5 bases, with 20 bases between. The CDR3 is 15 amino acids. The J gene is TRBJ2-5, the V gene TRBV2; possible D gene TRBD2, 5 bases. Sequenced here: CD4+ or CD8+ T cells sorted from blood, sampled in a trial of the OX40 agonist ivuxolimab. This receptor was obtained from an adult with an advanced solid tumor such as melanoma, head and neck, liver or kidney cancer. CDR3 sequence reads: CASNLYGDGVETQYF. The CDR3 DNA is TGTGCCAGCAACCTTTACGGGGATGGGGTGGAGACCCAGTACTTC.